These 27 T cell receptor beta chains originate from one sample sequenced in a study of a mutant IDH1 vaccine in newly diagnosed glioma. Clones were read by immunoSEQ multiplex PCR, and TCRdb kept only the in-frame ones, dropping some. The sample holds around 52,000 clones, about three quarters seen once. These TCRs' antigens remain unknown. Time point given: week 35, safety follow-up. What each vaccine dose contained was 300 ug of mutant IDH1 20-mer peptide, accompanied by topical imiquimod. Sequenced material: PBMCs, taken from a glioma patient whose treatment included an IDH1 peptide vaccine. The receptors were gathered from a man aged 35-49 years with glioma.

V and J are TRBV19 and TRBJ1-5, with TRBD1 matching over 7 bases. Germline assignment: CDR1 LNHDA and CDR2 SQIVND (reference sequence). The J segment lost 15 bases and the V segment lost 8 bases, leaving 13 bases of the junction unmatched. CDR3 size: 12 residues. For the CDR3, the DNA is TGTGCCAGTCAAGCGACAGGGCCCCCTCTGCATTTT. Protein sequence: CASQATGPPLHF.

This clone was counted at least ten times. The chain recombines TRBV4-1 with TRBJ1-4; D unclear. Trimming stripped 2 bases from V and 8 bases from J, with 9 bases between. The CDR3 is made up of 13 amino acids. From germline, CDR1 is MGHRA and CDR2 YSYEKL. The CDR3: CASSQFQKEKLFF. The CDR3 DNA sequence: TGCGCCAGCAGCCAATTTCAGAAAGAAAAACTGTTTTTT.

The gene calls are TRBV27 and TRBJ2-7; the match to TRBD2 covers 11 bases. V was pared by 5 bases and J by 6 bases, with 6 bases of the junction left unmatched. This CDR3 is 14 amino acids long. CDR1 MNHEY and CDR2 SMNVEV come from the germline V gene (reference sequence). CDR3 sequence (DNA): TGTGCCAGCAGTCTTGGACTAGCGGGCTCCGAGCAGTACGTC. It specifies CASSLGLAGSEQYV.

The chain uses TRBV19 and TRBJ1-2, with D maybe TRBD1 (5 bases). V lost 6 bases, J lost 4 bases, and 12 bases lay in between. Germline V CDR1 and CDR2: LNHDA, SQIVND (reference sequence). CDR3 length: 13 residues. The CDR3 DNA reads TGTGCCAGTAGCCTCCAGACAGCCTATGGCTACACCTTC. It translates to CASSLQTAYGYTF.

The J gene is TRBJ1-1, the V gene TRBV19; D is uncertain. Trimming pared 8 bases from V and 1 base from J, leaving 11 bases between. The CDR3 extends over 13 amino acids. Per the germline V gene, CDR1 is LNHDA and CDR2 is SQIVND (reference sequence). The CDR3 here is CASLNEGNTEAFF. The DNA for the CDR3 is TGTGCCAGTCTGAACGAAGGGAACACTGAAGCTTTCTTT.

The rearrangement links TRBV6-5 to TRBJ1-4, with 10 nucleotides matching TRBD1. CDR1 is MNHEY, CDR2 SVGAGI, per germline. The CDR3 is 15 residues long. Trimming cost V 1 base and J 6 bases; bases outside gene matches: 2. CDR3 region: CASSYYGTGDEKLFF. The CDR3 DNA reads TGTGCCAGCAGTTACTACGGGACAGGGGATGAAAAACTGTTTTTT.

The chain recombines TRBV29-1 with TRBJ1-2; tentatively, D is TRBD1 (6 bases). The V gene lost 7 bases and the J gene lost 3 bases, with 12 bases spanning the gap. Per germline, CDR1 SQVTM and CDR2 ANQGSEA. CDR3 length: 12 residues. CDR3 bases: TGCAGCGGATTACAGGGCGACTATGGCTACACCTTC. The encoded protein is CSGLQGDYGYTF.

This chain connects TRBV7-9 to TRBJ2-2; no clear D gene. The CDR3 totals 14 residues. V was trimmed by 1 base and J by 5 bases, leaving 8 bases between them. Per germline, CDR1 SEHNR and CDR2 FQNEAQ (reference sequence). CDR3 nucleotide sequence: TGTGCCAGCAGCTTAGACCCCCGGACCGGGGAGCTGTTTTTT. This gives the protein CASSLDPRTGELFF.

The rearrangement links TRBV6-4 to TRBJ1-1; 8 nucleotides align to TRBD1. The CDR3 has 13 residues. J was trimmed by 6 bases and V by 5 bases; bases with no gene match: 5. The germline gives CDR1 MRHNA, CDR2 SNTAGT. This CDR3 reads CASSRDRFAEAFF. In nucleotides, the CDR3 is TGTGCCAGCAGTCGGGACAGGTTCGCTGAAGCTTTCTTT.

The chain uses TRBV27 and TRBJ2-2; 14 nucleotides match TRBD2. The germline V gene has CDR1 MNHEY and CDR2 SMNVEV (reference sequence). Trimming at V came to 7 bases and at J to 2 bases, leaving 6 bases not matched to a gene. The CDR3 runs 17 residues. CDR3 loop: CASTPGLAGANTGELFF. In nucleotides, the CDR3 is TGTGCCAGCACCCCGGGACTAGCGGGAGCCAACACCGGGGAGCTGTTTTTT.

DNA for the CDR3: TGTGCCACCAGCAGAGCCGGGACAGGGGAGGAGACCCAGTACTTC. Its translation: CATSRAGTGEETQYF. This chain links TRBV15 with TRBJ2-5; 10 nucleotides line up with TRBD1. Germline V gives CDR1 LNHNV, CDR2 YYDKDF (reference sequence). The CDR3 is made up of 15 amino acids. Unmatched junction bases numbered 4, after V lost 1 base and J lost 5 bases.

The CDR3 loop is CASSPETGTGIYEQYF. The CDR3 DNA follows: TGTGCCAGCTCACCCGAGACCGGGACAGGGATATACGAGCAGTACTTC. This chain links TRBV18 with TRBJ2-7; TRBD1 matches at 9 bases. Trimming removed 3 bases from V and 4 bases from J; junction bases left unmatched: 10. The CDR3 has 16 amino acids. Germline CDR1 KGHSH, CDR2 LQKENI.

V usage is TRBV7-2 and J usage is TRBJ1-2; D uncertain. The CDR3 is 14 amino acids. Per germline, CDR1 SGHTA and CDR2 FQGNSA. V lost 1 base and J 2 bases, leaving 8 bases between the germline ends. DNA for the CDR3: TGTGCCAGCAGCTTAGGGCTGGGGAACTATGGCTACACCTTC. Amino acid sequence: CASSLGLGNYGYTF.

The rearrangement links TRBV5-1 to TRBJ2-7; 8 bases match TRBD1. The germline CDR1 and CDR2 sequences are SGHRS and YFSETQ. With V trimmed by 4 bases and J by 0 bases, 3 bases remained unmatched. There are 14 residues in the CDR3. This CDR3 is CASSIGTGSYEQYF. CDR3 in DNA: TGCGCCAGCAGCATAGGGACAGGCTCCTACGAGCAGTACTTC.

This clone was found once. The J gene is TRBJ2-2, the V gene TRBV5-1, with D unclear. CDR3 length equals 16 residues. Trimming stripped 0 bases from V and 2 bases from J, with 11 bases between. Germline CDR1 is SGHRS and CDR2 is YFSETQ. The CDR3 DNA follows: TGCGCCAGCAGCTTGGATGTCTCATCAAACACCGGGGAGCTGTTTTTT. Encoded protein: CASSLDVSSNTGELFF.

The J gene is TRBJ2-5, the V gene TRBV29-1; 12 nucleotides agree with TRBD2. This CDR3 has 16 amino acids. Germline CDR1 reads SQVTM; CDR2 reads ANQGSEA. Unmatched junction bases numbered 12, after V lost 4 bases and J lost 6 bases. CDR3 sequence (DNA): TGCAGCGTTGGACTAGCGGGAGAAGAGGCGGCTCAGACCCAGTACTTC. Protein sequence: CSVGLAGEEAAQTQYF.

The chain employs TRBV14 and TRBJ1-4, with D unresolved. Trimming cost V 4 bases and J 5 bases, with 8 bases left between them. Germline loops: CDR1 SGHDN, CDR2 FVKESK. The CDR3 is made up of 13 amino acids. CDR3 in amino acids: CASSRRPNEKLFF. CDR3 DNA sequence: TGTGCCAGCAGCCGGAGACCGAATGAAAAACTGTTTTTT.

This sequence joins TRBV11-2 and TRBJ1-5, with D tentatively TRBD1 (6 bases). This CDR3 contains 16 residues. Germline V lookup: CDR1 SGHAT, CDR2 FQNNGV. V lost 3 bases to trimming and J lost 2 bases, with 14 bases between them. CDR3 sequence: CASSFGAGDGNQPQHF. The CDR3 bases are TGTGCCAGCAGCTTTGGCGCAGGGGATGGCAATCAGCCCCAGCATTTT.

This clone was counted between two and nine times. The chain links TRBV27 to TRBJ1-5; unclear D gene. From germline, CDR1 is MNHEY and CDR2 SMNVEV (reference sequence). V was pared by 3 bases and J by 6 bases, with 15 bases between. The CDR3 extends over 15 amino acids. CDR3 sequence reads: CASSFNSRRGQPQHF. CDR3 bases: TGTGCCAGCAGTTTCAATTCCAGGCGAGGTCAGCCCCAGCATTTT.

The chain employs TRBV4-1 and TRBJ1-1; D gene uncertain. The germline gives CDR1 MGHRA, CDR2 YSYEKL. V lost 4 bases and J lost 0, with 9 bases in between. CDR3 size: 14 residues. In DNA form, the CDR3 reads TGCGCCAGCAGCCCACGAGGGATGAACACTGAAGCTTTCTTT. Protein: CASSPRGMNTEAFF.

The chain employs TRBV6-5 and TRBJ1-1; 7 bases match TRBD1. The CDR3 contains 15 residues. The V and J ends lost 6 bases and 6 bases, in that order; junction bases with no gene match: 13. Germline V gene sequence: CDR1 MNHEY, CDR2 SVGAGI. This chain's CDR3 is CASSRDRELYPEAFF. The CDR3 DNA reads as TGTGCCAGCAGCCGCGACAGGGAATTATACCCTGAAGCTTTCTTT.

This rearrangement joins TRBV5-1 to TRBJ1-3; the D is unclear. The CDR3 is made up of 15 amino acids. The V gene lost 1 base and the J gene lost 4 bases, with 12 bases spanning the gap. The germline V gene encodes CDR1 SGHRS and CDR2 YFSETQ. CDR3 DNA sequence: TGCGCCAGCAGCTTGTTAGGGTCCTCGGGAAACACCATATATTTT. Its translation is CASSLLGSSGNTIYF. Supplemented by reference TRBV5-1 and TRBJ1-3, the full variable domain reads KAGVTQTPRYLIKTRGQQVTLSCSPISGHRSVSWYQQTPGQGLQFLFEYFSETQRNKGNFPGRFSGRQFSNSRSEMNVSTLELGDSALYLCASSLLGSSGNTIYFGEGSWLTVV.

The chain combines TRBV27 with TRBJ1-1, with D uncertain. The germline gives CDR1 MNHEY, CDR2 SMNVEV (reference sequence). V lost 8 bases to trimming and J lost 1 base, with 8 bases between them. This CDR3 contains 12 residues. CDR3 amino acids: CASGWKNTEAFF. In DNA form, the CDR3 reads TGTGCCAGCGGATGGAAGAACACTGAAGCTTTCTTT.

The CDR3 DNA reads TGTGCCTGGGCCCGGGACAAAAACATTCAGTACTTC. This translates into CAWARDKNIQYF. V and J are TRBV30 and TRBJ2-4, with a tentative D call TRBD2 (5 bases). Trimming removed 5 bases from V and 3 bases from J, with 8 bases in between. Germline V gene data show CDR1 as GTSNPN and CDR2 as SVGIG (reference sequence). This CDR3 region has 12 residues.

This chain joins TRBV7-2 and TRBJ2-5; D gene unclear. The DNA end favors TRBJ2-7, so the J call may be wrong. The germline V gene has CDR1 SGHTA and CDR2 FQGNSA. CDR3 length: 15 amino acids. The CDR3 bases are TGTGCCAGCAGCTTAGCGTCCAGGACCTCCTACGAGCAGTACTTC. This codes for CASSLASRTSYEQYF.

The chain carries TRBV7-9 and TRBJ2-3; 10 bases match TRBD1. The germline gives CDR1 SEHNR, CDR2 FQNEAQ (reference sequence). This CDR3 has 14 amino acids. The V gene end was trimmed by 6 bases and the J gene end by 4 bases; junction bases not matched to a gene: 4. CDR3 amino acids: CASSSGTGADTQYF. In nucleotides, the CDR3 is TGTGCCAGCAGTTCCGGGACAGGGGCAGATACGCAGTATTTT. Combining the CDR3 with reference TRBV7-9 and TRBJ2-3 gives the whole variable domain DTGVSQNPRHKITKRGQNVTFRCDPISEHNRLYWYRQTLGQGPEFLTYFQNEAQLEKSRLLSDRFSAERPKGSFSTLEIQRTEQGDSAMYLCASSSGTGADTQYFGPGTRLTVL.

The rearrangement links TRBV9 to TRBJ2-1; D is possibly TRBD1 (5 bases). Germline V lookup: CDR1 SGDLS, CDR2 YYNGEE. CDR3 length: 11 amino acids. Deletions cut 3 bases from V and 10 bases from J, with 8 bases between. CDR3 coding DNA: TGTGCCAGCAGCGGTAACAGGGAGCAGTTCTTC. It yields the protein CASSGNREQFF.